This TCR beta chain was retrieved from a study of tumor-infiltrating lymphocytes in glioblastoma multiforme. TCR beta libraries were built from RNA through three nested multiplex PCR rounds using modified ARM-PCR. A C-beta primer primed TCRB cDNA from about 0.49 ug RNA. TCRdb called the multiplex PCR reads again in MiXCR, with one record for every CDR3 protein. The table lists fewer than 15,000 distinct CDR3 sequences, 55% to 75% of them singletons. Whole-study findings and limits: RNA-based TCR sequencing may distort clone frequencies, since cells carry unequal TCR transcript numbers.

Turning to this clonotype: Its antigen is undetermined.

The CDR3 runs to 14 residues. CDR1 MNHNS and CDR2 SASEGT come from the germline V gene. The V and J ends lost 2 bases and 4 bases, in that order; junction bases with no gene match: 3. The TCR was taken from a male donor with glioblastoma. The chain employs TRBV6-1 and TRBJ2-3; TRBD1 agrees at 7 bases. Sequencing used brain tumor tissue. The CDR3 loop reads CASSESTGADTQYF. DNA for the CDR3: TGTGCCAGCAGTGAAAGTACAGGGGCAGATACGCAGTATTTT.